This TCR beta chain came from a study of cytomegalovirus exposure and HLA in healthy donors. Study in general: The roughly 700 first-cohort repertoires shared a platform with the approximately 110 validation repertoires, as reported in a later analysis.

Findings of the study overall: The majority of TCR sequences were rare, yet some public TCRs appeared in many donors. Subsequent analysis of the 120 or so validation repertoires found a tendency for first-cohort TCR clusters to co-occur. With high specificity and sensitivity, the classifier reportedly diagnosed cytomegalovirus status.

Only in-frame clones appear in the TCRdb table, and some are missing; sequencing was by immunoSEQ multiplex PCR. Seen here are some 240,000 clones, roughly 84% observed once, and the top ten hold roughly 2%. The V and J ends lost 7 bases and 5 bases respectively, with 11 bases between them. The CDR3 covers 12 residues. Germline V gene sequence: CDR1 MNHNS, CDR2 SASEGT. Turning to this clone: Its antigen is not known.

The sequence derives from a woman younger than 30 in good health and CMV-seropositive. The chain has TRBV6-1 and TRBJ1-1, with D uncertain. Sequenced material: PBMCs. CDR3 nucleotide sequence: TGTGCCAGCACGCTAGGAGGGACTGAAGCTTTCTTT. Its protein is CASTLGGTEAFF.